This TCR beta chain was captured in a study of blood T cell repertoires in COVID-19. Background on the study: The United States, Italy and Spain provided the acute and convalescent COVID-19 samples. T cells, B-cell-depleted T cells, or PBMCs provided the cDNA or gDNA that served as material.

Here immunoSEQ multiplex PCR was the method, and the copy in TCRdb shows in-frame clones only, minus some. This sample has some 40,000 clones; just under 70% occur once, and the top ten carry around 5.9%. The CDR3 covers 14 residues. The germline CDR1 and CDR2 sequences are SGHRS and YFSETQ. Trimming took off 1 base at V and 5 bases at J, with 10 bases between the two ends. The chain uses TRBV5-1 and TRBJ2-1, with D possibly being TRBD2 (6 bases). The source material was peripheral blood. This sequence originates from a man older than 75 with acute or convalescent COVID-19. CDR3 in amino acids: CASSLREENNEQFF. CDR3 in DNA: TGCGCCAGCAGCTTGAGGGAGGAGAACAATGAGCAGTTCTTC.